Listed here are 3 T cell receptor beta chains from one sample, sequenced in a study of control samples from healthy donors and cancer patients. Some clones are missing from TCRdb's copy, which holds only in-frame ones; the method was immunoSEQ multiplex PCR. The sample contains 150,000 or so clones, over 85% of which appear only once. Sequenced material: blood. The receptors were gathered from a woman aged 55-70 years in good health.

The rearrangement uses TRBV9 and TRBJ2-3; 12 bases agree with TRBD2. This CDR3 is built from 16 residues. The germline V gene has CDR1 SGDLS and CDR2 YYNGEE. J lost 5 bases, V lost 3 bases, and 7 bases had no gene match. CDR3 protein: CASSALAGGPGDTQYF. In DNA, the CDR3 is TGTGCCAGCAGCGCGCTAGCGGGGGGGCCGGGAGATACGCAGTATTTT.

The rearrangement uses TRBV18 and TRBJ1-3, with D possibly TRBD1 on 5 matching bases. V lost 1 base and J lost 4, with 14 bases in between. Per the germline V gene, CDR1 is KGHSH and CDR2 is LQKENI. CDR3 length: 16 amino acids. The CDR3 nucleotides are TGTGCCAGCTCACCACAGGGACCAGCCACGGGAAACACCATATATTTT. It yields the protein CASSPQGPATGNTIYF.

The V call is TRBV5-1, the J call TRBJ2-7; maybe TRBD1 (5 bases). CDR1 SGHRS and CDR2 YFSETQ come from the germline V gene. The CDR3 loop spans 17 amino acids. Trimming stripped 0 bases from V and 0 bases from J, with 16 bases between. The DNA of the CDR3 is TGCGCCAGCAGCTTGGCATGGGGCAGGGCTGACTCCTACGAGCAGTACTTC. This encodes CASSLAWGRADSYEQYF.